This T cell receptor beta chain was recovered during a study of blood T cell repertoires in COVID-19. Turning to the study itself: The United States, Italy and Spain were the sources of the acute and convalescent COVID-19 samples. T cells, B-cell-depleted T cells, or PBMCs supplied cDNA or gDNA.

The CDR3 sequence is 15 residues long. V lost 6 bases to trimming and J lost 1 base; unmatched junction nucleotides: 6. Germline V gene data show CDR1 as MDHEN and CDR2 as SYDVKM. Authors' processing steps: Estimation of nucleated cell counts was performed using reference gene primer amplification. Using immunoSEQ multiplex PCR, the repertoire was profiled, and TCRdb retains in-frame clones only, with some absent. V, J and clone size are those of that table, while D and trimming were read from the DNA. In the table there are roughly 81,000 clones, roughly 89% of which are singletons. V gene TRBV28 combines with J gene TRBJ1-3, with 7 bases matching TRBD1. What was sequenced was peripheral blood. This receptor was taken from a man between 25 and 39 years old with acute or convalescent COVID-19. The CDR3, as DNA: TGTGCCAGCAGCTTTGACAGGGTATCTGGAAACACCATATATTTT. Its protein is CASSFDRVSGNTIYF.